This T cell receptor (beta chain) was sequenced during a study of chemoradiotherapy in HPV16-positive cancers. The overall study: Candidate HPV-specific T-cell clones and common TCR motifs came from functional assays in two HPV16-positive patients. Study-level points and caveats: Candidate HPV-specific clones and E7-related TCR motifs grew in tumor during treatment. For HPV16-positive patients, expanding HPV-responsive T cells associated with longer recurrence-free survival.

TCRdb keeps only in-frame clones here, not all; method: immunoSEQ multiplex PCR. The table lists some 32,000 clones, roughly nine tenths of them singletons. V dropped 4 bases and J dropped 6 bases, with 15 bases sitting between them. The V gene's germline CDR1 is SGHAT and CDR2 FQNNGV. The CDR3 runs 14 residues. Details on this clone: Antigen: not known.

V gene TRBV11-2 combines with J gene TRBJ2-5; D is perhaps TRBD1 (6 bases). This sequence was found in a human donor with HPV-associated anogenital cancer. The starting material was blood, obtained from a patient who underwent chemoradiotherapy. The CDR3 DNA sequence: TGTGCCAGCAGCTCCGGCAGGGGTTGGCAGACCCAGTACTTC. Translation: CASSSGRGWQTQYF.